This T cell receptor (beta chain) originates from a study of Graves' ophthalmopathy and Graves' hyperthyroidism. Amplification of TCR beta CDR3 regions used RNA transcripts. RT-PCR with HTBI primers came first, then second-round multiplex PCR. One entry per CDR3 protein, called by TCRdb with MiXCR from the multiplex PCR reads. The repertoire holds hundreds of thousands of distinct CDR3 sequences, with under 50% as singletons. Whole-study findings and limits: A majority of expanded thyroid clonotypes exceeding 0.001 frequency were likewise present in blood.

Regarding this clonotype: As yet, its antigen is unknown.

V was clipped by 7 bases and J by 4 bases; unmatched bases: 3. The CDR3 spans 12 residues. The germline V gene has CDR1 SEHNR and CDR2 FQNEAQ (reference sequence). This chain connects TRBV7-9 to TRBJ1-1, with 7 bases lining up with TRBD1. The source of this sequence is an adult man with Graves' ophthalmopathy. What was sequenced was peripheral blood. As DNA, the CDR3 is TGTGCCAGCAAGGGGGCGACCACTGAAGCTTTCTTT. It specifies CASKGATTEAFF.